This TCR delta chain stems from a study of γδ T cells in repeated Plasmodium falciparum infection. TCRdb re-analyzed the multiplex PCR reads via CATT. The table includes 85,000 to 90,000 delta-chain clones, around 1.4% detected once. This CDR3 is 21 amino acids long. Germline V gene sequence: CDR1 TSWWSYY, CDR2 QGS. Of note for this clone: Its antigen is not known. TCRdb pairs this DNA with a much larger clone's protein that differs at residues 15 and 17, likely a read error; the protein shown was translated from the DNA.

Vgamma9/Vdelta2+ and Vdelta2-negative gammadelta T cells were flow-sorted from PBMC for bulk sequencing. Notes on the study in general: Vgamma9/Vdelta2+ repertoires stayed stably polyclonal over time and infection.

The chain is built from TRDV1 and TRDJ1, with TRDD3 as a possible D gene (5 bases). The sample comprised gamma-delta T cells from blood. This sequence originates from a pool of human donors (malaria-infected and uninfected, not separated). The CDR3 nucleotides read TGTGCTCTTGGGGAATCCGTCCGGGGACGCGCCGTAAAGTTGCACACCAATAAACTCATCTTT. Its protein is CALGESVRGRAVKLHTNKLIF.